Listed below are T cell receptor beta chains from one sample, sequenced in a study of blood T cell repertoires in COVID-19. Assay: immunoSEQ multiplex PCR; the TCRdb copy retains only in-frame clones and omits some. The sample holds about 260,000 clones, 70% to 90% seen once. The sequenced sample consisted of peripheral blood. These receptor sequences come from a woman aged 55-69 years with COVID-19, enrolled during active disease. The CDR3 runs from the conserved cysteine through the conserved F or W. Fields, in order: D gene, J gene, clone size, V gene, CDR3 DNA, CDR3 protein. The D gene is left open where the match is weak. Part of the rows lack a size; the others show once, few, many or a class for expanded clones.

. TRBJ2-3 once TRBV6-5 TGTGCCACCACTAGCCGCGATACGCAGTATTTT CATTSRDTQYF
TRBD1 TRBJ2-2 . TRBV5-1 TGCGCCAGCAGCTTGCAGGGGGCGTTGGACACCGGGGAGCTGTTTTTT CASSLQGALDTGELFF
TRBD2 TRBJ2-7 . TRBV5-1 TGCGCCAGCAGGGGGACTAGCGGAACCTACGAGCAGTACTTC CASRGTSGTYEQYF
TRBD1 TRBJ2-3 . TRBV5-1 TGCGCCAGCAGCTTAAACAGGGGCGCAGATACGCAGTATTTT CASSLNRGADTQYF
TRBD1 TRBJ2-7 . TRBV9 TGTGCCAGCAGCGTGGGACAGGGGGCATCCTACGAGCAGTACTTC CASSVGQGASYEQYF
TRBD1 TRBJ2-1 . TRBV19 TGTGCCAGTAGGCCCACGGGACAGGTCTCCTACAATGAGCAGTTCTTC CASRPTGQVSYNEQFF
. TRBJ1-2 . TRBV14 TGTGCCAGCAGCCAAGACGGCAGGGGATATGGCTACACCTTC CASSQDGRGYGYTF
TRBD2 TRBJ2-1 . TRBV28 TGTGCCAGCAGTGGGACTAGCGGGAGACGATTCAATGAGCAGTTCTTC CASSGTSGRRFNEQFF
. TRBJ1-5 . TRBV5-1 TGCGCCAGCAGCTTGGGGTCCGGGGGGCCCCAGCATTTT CASSLGSGGPQHF
TRBD2 TRBJ2-7 . TRBV15 TGTGCCACCAGCGGGACTAGTTTCGACGAGCAGTACTTC CATSGTSFDEQYF
TRBD2 TRBJ2-2 . TRBV15 TGTGCCACCCGCAGGGAGGGTACGAACACCGGGGAGCTGTTTTTT CATRREGTNTGELFF
. TRBJ1-3 . TRBV5-1 TGCGCCAGCAGCCATAACCCCAGCGGGGCTCCTGGAAACACCATATATTTT CASSHNPSGAPGNTIYF
TRBD1 TRBJ1-4 . TRBV9 TGTGCCAGCAGTAAGACAGGGGGAAGTGAAAAACTGTTTTTT CASSKTGGSEKLFF
TRBD1 TRBJ2-7 . TRBV28 TGTGCCAGCAGGATAATTGGACAGGCCTACGAGCAGTACTTC CASRIIGQAYEQYF
. TRBJ1-1 once TRBV29-1 TGCAGCGCACGGGGGGGGTTGACTGAAGCTTTCTTT CSARGGLTEAFF
. TRBJ2-1 . TRBV5-1 TGCGCCAGCGGGAAAGACAGTTACAATGAGCAGTTCTTC CASGKDSYNEQFF
TRBD2 TRBJ2-3 many TRBV19 TGTGCCAGTAGTTTCCTAGCGGGTACGCAGTATTTT CASSFLAGTQYF
TRBD1 TRBJ2-6 . TRBV5-6 TGTGCCAGCAGCAGGAGACAGGGCCCCCTTGGGGCCAACGTCCTGACTTTC CASSRRQGPLGANVLTF
TRBD1 TRBJ2-3 . TRBV19 TGTGCCAGTAGAGCCCCCTTTAGTCCACAGGGGGATACGCAGTATTTT CASRAPFSPQGDTQYF
TRBD2 TRBJ2-7 . TRBV29-1 TGCAGCGCAATAGCGGGAGACCACGAGCAGTACTTC CSAIAGDHEQYF
. TRBJ2-2 . TRBV9 TGTGCCAGCAGCGTAGAAACGCGGGTGCTGAACACCGGGGAGCTGTTTTTT CASSVETRVLNTGELFF
. TRBJ2-5 . TRBV6-6 TGTGCCAGCAGTCCCACGCGCGAGACCCAGTACTTC CASSPTRETQYF
. TRBJ2-1 . TRBV5-1 TGCGCCAGCAGCCTCTTCTCCGAGCGTGAGCAGTTCTTC CASSLFSEREQFF
. TRBJ1-2 . TRBV7-2 TGTGCCAGCAGCCAGCAGACAGGCTTGATCTATGGCTACACCTTC CASSQQTGLIYGYTF
. TRBJ2-1 . TRBV24-1 TGTGCCACCAGTGACCGCCGGGCCCCGGGAGTCAATGAGCAGTTCTTC CATSDRRAPGVNEQFF
. TRBJ1-5 . TRBV18 TGTGCCAGCTCACCACGGGACACCCCCAATCAGCCCCAGCATTTT CASSPRDTPNQPQHF
. TRBJ1-5 . TRBV24-1 TGTGCCACCAGTGATTCCCGGGCCGGGGGTGACAATCAGCCCCAGCATTTT CATSDSRAGGDNQPQHF
. TRBJ1-1 . TRBV5-1 TGCGCCAGCAGCTTGGCCCGGACATCCGAAAGGGAAGCTTTCTTT CASSLARTSEREAFF
TRBD1 TRBJ1-4 . TRBV5-4 TGTGCCAGCGGGACAGGGGGAGGGTATGAAAAACTGTTTTTT CASGTGGGYEKLFF
TRBD1 TRBJ1-2 . TRBV27 TGTGCCAGCAGAAGACAGGGGGCAGGGGGCTACACCTTC CASRRQGAGGYTF
TRBD2 TRBJ2-3 . TRBV10-3 TGTGCCATCGCGCTAGCGGGAGGGCCAGATACGCAGTATTTT CAIALAGGPDTQYF
. TRBJ1-6 . TRBV2 TGTGCCAGCAGTGAATGGGGGCAGAATAATTCACCCCTCCACTTT CASSEWGQNNSPLHF
TRBD1 TRBJ1-2 . TRBV6-5 TGTGCCAGCAGGGACAGGGCAATGACTGGCTACACCTTC CASRDRAMTGYTF
. TRBJ1-4 . TRBV5-1 TGCGCCAGCAGCTCCGGGGGGGGCACCGCAACTAATGAAAAACTGTTTTTT CASSSGGGTATNEKLFF
. TRBJ1-2 . TRBV21-1 TGTGCCAGCAGCACACCGCGACAGGGGGCGCCTTGCGGCTACACCTTC CASSTPRQGAPCGYTF
. TRBJ2-7 . TRBV2 TGTGCCAGCAGTGAAGTCTTGTACTACGAGCAGTACTTC CASSEVLYYEQYF
TRBD2 TRBJ2-3 few TRBV5-1 TGCGCCAGCAGCCTTAGCGGGAGTTCCCCAGATACGCAGTATTTT CASSLSGSSPDTQYF
. TRBJ2-7 . TRBV6-5 TGTGCCAGCAGTCTAAGGAACAGGGAAGGCGAGCAGTACTTC CASSLRNREGEQYF
. TRBJ2-1 . TRBV11-3 TGTGCCAGCAGCTTAACGGCGGGGTCGAATGAGCAGTTCTTC CASSLTAGSNEQFF
. TRBJ1-2 . TRBV5-4 TGTGCCAGCAGCTTGGGGAGGGGCTATGGCTACACCTTC CASSLGRGYGYTF
TRBD2 TRBJ2-7 . TRBV10-1 TGCGCCAGCAGTGAGACTAGCGGGAGGGCCGGATTCTACGAGCAGTACTTC CASSETSGRAGFYEQYF
TRBD1 TRBJ2-5 . TRBV6-5 TGTGCCAGCAGTTACTCGGGGACAGAGAAAGAGACCCAGTACTTC CASSYSGTEKETQYF
. TRBJ1-6 . TRBV7-2 TGTGCCAGCCGGCCGGGGGGCTTGGGTAATTCACCCCTCCACTTT CASRPGGLGNSPLHF
TRBD2 TRBJ2-1 . TRBV19 TGTGCCAGTAGGGGACTAGGTTCCTACAATGAGCAGTTCTTC CASRGLGSYNEQFF
TRBD1 TRBJ2-2 . TRBV24-1 TGTGCCACCAGTGCCCACAGGGGGCCCGGGGAGCTGTTTTTT CATSAHRGPGELFF
. TRBJ1-1 . TRBV21-1 TGTGCCAGCAGCCCGGGACACCCAAACACTGAAGCTTTCTTT CASSPGHPNTEAFF
TRBD1 TRBJ1-6 . TRBV28 TGTGCCAGCAGTCCACGGGGACAGGGTGATCCACCCCTCCACTTT CASSPRGQGDPPLHF
TRBD2 TRBJ2-1 . TRBV6-2/TRBV6-3 TGTGCCAGCAGTTACGTGAGCGGGAGAGACTGGTATGAGCAGTTCTTC CASSYVSGRDWYEQFF
. TRBJ1-1 . TRBV19 TGTGCCAGTAGCACAGGGTGGGCTGAAGCTTTCTTT CASSTGWAEAFF
. TRBJ2-6 . TRBV5-1 TGCGCCAGCACGGGTCGCTACTCTGGGGCCAACGTCCTGACTTTC CASTGRYSGANVLTF